The rows below give T cell receptor beta chains drawn from one sample of a study of tumor and adjacent non-tumor tissue in lung cancer. A single record per CDR3 protein comes from TCRdb applying MiXCR to the multiplex PCR reads. The sample carries approximately 100,000 distinct CDR3 sequences, less than 75% recorded once. Material: distant non-tumor lung tissue. The receptors originated from a man aged 30 to 39 with non-small cell lung cancer. Each CDR3 is given without its conserved first and last residue. Each record gives: clone size, V gene, CDR3 protein. Where a row states a size, it is once, few, many or the class of an expanded clone; other rows omit it.

>many|TRBV4-2
ASSQGIGRGLRAF
>NA|TRBV5-4
VSSKGWETSYNEQF
>NA|TRBV4-1
ASGQDNQLTEF
>NA|TRBV29-1
SVSGPDQAS
>NA|TRBV11-2
DSSFSSGSANEQF
>NA|TRBV4-3
ASNPRTGINTEAF
>NA|TRBV11-2
ASSRRDRGHSDTQY
>NA|TRBV11-2
ASSFLSQGEDTQY
>NA|TRBV6-2/TRBV6-3
ASRMKGTYNEQF
>NA|TRBV29-1
SVEVPAGPYNEQS
>NA|TRBV5-4
VSAHRDVFTDTQC
>NA|TRBV11-2
ASSWRERGHSDTQY
>medium-sized|TRBV11-2
ASASERALFGEQF
>many|TRBV4-2
ASSQTLAGSDEQY
>NA|TRBV20-1
SARAAGDCNEQF
>NA|TRBV29-1
SFEDRERGSYEQY
>NA|TRBV12-3/TRBV12-4
ASGLHGRAEQY
>NA|TRBV11-1
ASSLATGARTAF
>NA|TRBV11-3
ASNWGTGGYEQV
>once|TRBV4-1
ASQDETGGTFEQY
>NA|TRBV29-1
SATQGAGRELF
>NA|TRBV20-1
SAKSLAWDEQY